The 9 T cell receptor beta chains presented below share a single source sample, sequenced in a study of OX40 agonist ivuxolimab in advanced cancers. Repertoires were generated with immunoSEQ multiplex PCR, while TCRdb's copy carries only in-frame clones and drops some. The table lists 60,000 to 70,000 clones, 87% of them singletons. Sequenced here: CD4+ or CD8+ T cells sorted from blood, sampled in a trial of the OX40 agonist ivuxolimab. The source is an adult with an advanced solid tumor such as melanoma, head and neck, liver or kidney cancer.

This clone appeared a few times. This CDR3 is also generated by other DNA sequences in the sample. This chain uses TRBV27 with TRBJ2-7; D possibly matches TRBD1 or TRBD2 (5 bases each). V was cut by 6 bases and J by 3 bases, with 12 bases left in between. The CDR3 runs 13 residues. Looked up from germline, CDR1 is MNHEY and CDR2 is SMNVEV (reference sequence). The chain's CDR3 is CASSPTGLYEQYF. The CDR3 nucleotides are TGTGCCAGCAGCCCCACGGGGCTCTACGAGCAGTACTTC.

This clone showed up just once. This chain joins TRBV6-1 and TRBJ2-6; no clear D gene. This CDR3 is built from 17 residues. CDR1 and CDR2 from the germline V gene are MNHNS and SASEGT. V was trimmed by 2 bases and J by 1 base, leaving 12 bases between them. The CDR3: CASSERPGLSGANVLTF. In nucleotides, the CDR3 is TGTGCCAGCAGTGAAAGGCCTGGGTTATCTGGGGCCAACGTCCTGACTTTC.

V gene TRBV28 combines with J gene TRBJ1-1; 12 bases are a match to TRBD1. The CDR3 is 17 residues long. V shed 6 bases, J shed 4 bases, and the junction held 12 bases outside the gene matches. CDR1 and CDR2 from the germline V gene are MDHEN and SYDVKM. The CDR3 loop reads CASSSGTGGAWSTEAFF. The CDR3 bases are TGTGCCAGCAGCTCCGGGACAGGGGGCGCCTGGAGCACTGAAGCTTTCTTT.

The count of this clone is one. The chain employs TRBV28 and TRBJ1-3; D possibly corresponds to TRBD1 (5 bases). There are 13 residues in the CDR3. Trimming left V 8 bases short and J 0 bases short, with 8 bases between. The germline V gene encodes CDR1 MDHEN and CDR2 SYDVKM. Here the CDR3 DNA reads TGTGCCAGCTATACAGGCTCTGGAAACACCATATATTTT. Protein: CASYTGSGNTIYF.

In this sample, this clone turned up once. J is TRBJ2-3 and V is TRBV5-6, with a possible D match to TRBD2 (6 bases). With 3 bases removed from V and 12 bases from J, the gap between germline ends came to 14 bases. Germline V CDR1 and CDR2: SGHDT, YYEEEE. The CDR3 loop spans 12 amino acids. CDR3 in amino acids: CASSSTGTAQYF. CDR3 nucleotide sequence: TGTGCCAGCAGCTCAACCGGGACTGCACAGTATTTT.

The rearrangement uses TRBV7-8 and TRBJ2-1, with 7 bases lining up with TRBD1. The germline gives CDR1 SGHVS, CDR2 FQNEAQ. The trim removed 6 bases at V and 8 bases at J, leaving 16 bases unmatched. The CDR3 sequence is 16 residues long. This CDR3 is CASRSSRGQWVDEQFF. The CDR3 coding sequence is TGTGCCAGCAGATCCAGCCGGGGACAGTGGGTCGATGAGCAGTTCTTC.

The V and J genes are TRBV7-2 and TRBJ2-7; D gene unclear. Looked up from germline, CDR1 is SGHTA and CDR2 is FQGNSA. The CDR3 has 13 amino acids. Trimming took 1 base from V and 2 from J, leaving 6 bases between them. The CDR3 protein is CASSLVVAYEQYF. CDR3 bases: TGTGCCAGCAGCTTAGTGGTGGCCTACGAGCAGTACTTC.

This clone has a single count. V gene TRBV6-5 combines with J gene TRBJ2-1; D possibly uses TRBD1 or TRBD2 (6 bases each). V shed 6 bases and J shed 9 bases, with 18 bases lying between them. This CDR3 spans 14 amino acids. The V gene's germline CDR1 is MNHEY and CDR2 SVGAGI. CDR3 protein: CASRVEGVVGEQFF. DNA of the CDR3: TGTGCCAGCAGGGTGGAGGGGGTCGTGGGTGAGCAGTTCTTC.

J is TRBJ1-3 and V is TRBV4-3, with no clear D. The CDR3 runs to 15 residues. The V and J ends lost 0 bases and 0 bases respectively, with 6 bases between them. Germline V gene data show CDR1 as LGHNA and CDR2 as YSLEER. In DNA, the CDR3 is TGCGCCAGCAGCCAAGACGCGAGCTCTGGAAACACCATATATTTT. This translates into CASSQDASSGNTIYF.